The clone carrying this T cell receptor beta chain was recorded many times. These data come from a study of T cells after yellow fever vaccination. Study-wide context: Fractions of low cell number were prepared using SMART-Seq v4 Ultra Low Input.

Trimming at V came to 2 bases and at J to 7 bases, leaving 5 bases not matched to a gene. Germline loops: CDR1 SGHAT, CDR2 FQNNGV. The CDR3 is made up of 14 amino acids. A 5'RACE template-switching step, the method used to make TCR cDNA, added a universal primer site and UMIs. MiXCR, run by TCRdb on the 5' RACE reads, gives a single entry per CDR3 protein. The sample shows some 220,000 distinct CDR3 sequences, less than 3.5% of them seen only once. The material sequenced was CD4+ T cells sorted from PBMCs, taken 10 days after the yellow fever booster vaccination. The source of this sequence is a man younger than 35 who received the YFV17D yellow fever vaccine. The rearrangement links TRBV11-2 to TRBJ1-5; 7 bases fit TRBD1. Here the CDR3 reads CASSLMSGGQPQHF. In DNA, the CDR3 is TGTGCCAGCAGCTTAATGTCAGGGGGACAGCCCCAGCATTTT.